A few counts support the clone carrying this T cell receptor (beta chain). Its target is unknown. This specimen belongs to a study of beta chain features in type 1 diabetes. General study findings and limits: The study found moderately but significantly shorter TCRB CDR3s in all four CD4+ subsets of Type 1 diabetes patients.

With 6 bases removed from V and 1 base from J, the gap between germline ends came to 15 bases. Germline V gene sequence: CDR1 KGHSH, CDR2 LQKENI. CDR3 length: 15 residues. Reverse transcription of all isolated RNA meant that expressed TCRB transcripts were sequenced. The assay was immunoSEQ multiplex PCR, and TCRdb's table has in-frame clones only and misses some. Here the sample spans approximately 250,000 clones, roughly 24% being singletons. Sequencing was done on a sample of naive CD4+ T cells from blood. This TCR was recovered from a woman in her twenties or thirties with type 1 diabetes. V usage is TRBV18 and J usage is TRBJ1-1; D might be TRBD1 (6 bases). For the CDR3, the DNA is TGTGCCAGCTCGTTCAACAGGGCTCGGAACACTGAAGCTTTCTTT. Protein sequence: CASSFNRARNTEAFF.